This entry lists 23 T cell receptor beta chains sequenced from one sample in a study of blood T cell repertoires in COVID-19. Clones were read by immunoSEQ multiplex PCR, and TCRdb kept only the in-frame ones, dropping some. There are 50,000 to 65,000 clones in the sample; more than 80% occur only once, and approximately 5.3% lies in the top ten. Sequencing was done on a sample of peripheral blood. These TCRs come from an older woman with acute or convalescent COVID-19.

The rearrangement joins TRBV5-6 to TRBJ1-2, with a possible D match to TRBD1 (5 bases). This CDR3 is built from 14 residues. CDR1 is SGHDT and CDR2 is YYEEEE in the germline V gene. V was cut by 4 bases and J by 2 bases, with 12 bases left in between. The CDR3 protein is CASSQGGSNYGYTF. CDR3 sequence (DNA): TGTGCCAGCAGCCAGGGAGGATCGAACTATGGCTACACCTTC.

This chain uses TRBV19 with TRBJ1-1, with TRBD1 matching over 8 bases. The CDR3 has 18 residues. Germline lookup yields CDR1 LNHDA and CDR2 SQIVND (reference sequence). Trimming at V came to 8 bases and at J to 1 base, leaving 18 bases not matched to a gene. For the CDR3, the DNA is TGTGCCAGTCAAGTATCCCCATGGACAGGGCGGCCGAACACTGAAGCTTTCTTT. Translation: CASQVSPWTGRPNTEAFF.

The CDR3 sequence is CASSLAQLAGGSYEQYF. The DNA for the CDR3 is TGTGCCAGCAGCTTAGCGCAATTAGCGGGGGGATCATACGAGCAGTACTTC. The rearrangement links TRBV7-2 to TRBJ2-7; 10 positions agree with TRBD2. With V trimmed by 0 bases and J by 4 bases, 9 bases remained unmatched. The germline V gene encodes CDR1 SGHTA and CDR2 FQGNSA. The CDR3 is 17 amino acids.

The CDR3 bases are TGCGCCAGCAGCCAAGAGGATCGGACAGGGAGTTACGAGCAGTACTTC. Its translation is CASSQEDRTGSYEQYF. The chain couples TRBV4-1 to TRBJ2-7; 8 bases map to TRBD1. The V and J ends lost 0 bases and 4 bases, in that order; junction bases with no gene match: 8. CDR1 is MGHRA and CDR2 is YSYEKL in the germline V gene. CDR3 size: 16 residues.

DNA for the CDR3: TGTGCCAGCAGCCAAAGCAGGGGGGAAGGCTACACCTTC. Amino acid sequence: CASSQSRGEGYTF. The V gene is TRBV16, the J gene TRBJ1-2; 7 nucleotides align to TRBD1. CDR1 KGHSY and CDR2 FQNENV come from the germline V gene. V lost 2 bases and J lost 8; bases outside the gene matches: 5. The CDR3 loop spans 13 amino acids.

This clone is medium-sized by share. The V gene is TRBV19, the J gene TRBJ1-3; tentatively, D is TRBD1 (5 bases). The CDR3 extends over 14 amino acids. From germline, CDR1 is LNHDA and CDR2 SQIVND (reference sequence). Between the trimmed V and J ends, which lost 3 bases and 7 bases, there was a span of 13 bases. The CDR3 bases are TGTGCCAGTAGTATGTTTTGGCGGGGGAACACCATATATTTT. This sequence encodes CASSMFWRGNTIYF.

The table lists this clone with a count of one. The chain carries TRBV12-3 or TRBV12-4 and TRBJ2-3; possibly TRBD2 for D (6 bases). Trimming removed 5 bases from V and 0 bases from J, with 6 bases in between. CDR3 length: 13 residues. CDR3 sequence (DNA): TGTGCCAGCAGTGGGACTAGCACAGATACGCAGTATTTT. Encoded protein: CASSGTSTDTQYF.

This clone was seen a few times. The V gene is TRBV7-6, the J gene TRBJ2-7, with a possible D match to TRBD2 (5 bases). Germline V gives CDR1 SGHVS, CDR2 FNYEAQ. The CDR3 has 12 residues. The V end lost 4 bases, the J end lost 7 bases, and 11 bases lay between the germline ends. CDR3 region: CASSSPPGEQYF. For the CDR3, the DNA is TGTGCCAGCAGCTCCCCGCCGGGAGAGCAGTACTTC.

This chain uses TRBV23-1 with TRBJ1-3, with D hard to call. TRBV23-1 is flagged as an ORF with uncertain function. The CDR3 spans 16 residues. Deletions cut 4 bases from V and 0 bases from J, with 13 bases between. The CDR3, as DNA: TGCGCCAGCAGTCTCCCGTGGCCTCACTCTGGAAACACCATATATTTT. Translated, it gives CASSLPWPHSGNTIYF.

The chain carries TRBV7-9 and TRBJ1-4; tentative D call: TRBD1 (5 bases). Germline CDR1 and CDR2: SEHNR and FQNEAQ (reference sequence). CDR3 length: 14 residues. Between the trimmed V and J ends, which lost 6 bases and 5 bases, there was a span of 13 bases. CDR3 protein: CASSSRVLNEKLFF. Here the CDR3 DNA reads TGTGCCAGCAGTAGCAGGGTTCTCAATGAAAAACTGTTTTTT.

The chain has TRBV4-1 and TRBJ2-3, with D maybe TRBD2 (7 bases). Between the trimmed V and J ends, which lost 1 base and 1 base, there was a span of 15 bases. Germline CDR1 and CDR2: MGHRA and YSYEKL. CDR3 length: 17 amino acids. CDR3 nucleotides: TGCGCCAGCAGCCAAGTCAACCGAGGGGGGGGCACAGATACGCAGTATTTT. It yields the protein CASSQVNRGGGTDTQYF.

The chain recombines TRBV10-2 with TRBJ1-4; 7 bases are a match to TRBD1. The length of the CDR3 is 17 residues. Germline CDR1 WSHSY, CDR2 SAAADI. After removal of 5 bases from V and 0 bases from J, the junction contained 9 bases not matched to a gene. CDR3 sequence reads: CASSRDSVGSTNEKLFF. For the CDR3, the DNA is TGCGCCAGCAGTCGGGACAGCGTAGGCTCAACTAATGAAAAACTGTTTTTT.

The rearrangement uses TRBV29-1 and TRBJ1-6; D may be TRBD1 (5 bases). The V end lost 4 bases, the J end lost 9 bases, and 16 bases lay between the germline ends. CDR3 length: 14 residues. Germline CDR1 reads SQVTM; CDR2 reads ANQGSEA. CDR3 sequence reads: CSVAAGSYGSPLHF. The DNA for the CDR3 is TGCAGCGTTGCAGCAGGGTCATACGGTTCACCCCTCCACTTT.

The chain's CDR3 is CASSLGGPRAIYF. For the CDR3, the DNA is TGTGCCAGCAGTTTAGGAGGGCCTAGGGCCATATATTTT. The chain employs TRBV12-3 or TRBV12-4 and TRBJ1-3, with D hard to call. The CDR3 contains 13 residues. Trimming took off 1 base at V and 11 bases at J, with 12 bases between the two ends.

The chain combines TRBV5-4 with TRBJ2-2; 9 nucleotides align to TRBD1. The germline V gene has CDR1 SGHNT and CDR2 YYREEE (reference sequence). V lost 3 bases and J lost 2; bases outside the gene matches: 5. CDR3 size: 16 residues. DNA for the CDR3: TGTGCCAGCAGCTCGGGACAGGGCCCTAACACCGGGGAGCTGTTTTTT. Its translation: CASSSGQGPNTGELFF.

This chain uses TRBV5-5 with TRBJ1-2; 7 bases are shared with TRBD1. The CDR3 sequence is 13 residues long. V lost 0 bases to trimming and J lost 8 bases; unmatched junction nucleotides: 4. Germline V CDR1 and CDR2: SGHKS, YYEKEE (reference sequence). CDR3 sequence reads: CASSLEGARGYTF. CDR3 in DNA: TGTGCCAGCAGCTTGGAGGGGGCGAGGGGCTACACCTTC.

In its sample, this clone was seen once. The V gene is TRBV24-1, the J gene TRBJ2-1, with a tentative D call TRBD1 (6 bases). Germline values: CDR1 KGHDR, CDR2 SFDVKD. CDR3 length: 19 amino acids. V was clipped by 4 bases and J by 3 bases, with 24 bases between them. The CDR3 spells CATSDSQQGSLLGYNEQFF. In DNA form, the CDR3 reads TGTGCCACCAGTGACTCCCAACAGGGAAGTCTTTTGGGCTACAATGAGCAGTTCTTC.

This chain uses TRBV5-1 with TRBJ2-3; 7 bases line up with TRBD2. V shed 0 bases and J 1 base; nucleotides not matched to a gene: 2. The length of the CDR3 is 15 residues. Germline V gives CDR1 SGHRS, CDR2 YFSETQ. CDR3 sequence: CASSLGDYRTDTQYF. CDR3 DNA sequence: TGCGCCAGCAGCTTGGGGGACTACCGCACAGATACGCAGTATTTT. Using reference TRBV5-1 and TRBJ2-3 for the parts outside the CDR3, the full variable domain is KAGVTQTPRYLIKTRGQQVTLSCSPISGHRSVSWYQQTPGQGLQFLFEYFSETQRNKGNFPGRFSGRQFSNSRSEMNVSTLELGDSALYLCASSLGDYRTDTQYFGPGTRLTVL.

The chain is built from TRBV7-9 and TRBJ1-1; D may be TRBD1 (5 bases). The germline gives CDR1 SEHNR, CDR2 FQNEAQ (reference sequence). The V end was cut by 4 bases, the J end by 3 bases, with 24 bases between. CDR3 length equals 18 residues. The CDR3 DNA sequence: TGTGCCAGCAGCTCCTTACCCTCAGGGAGGGGAGACGACACTGAAGCTTTCTTT. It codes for CASSSLPSGRGDDTEAFF.

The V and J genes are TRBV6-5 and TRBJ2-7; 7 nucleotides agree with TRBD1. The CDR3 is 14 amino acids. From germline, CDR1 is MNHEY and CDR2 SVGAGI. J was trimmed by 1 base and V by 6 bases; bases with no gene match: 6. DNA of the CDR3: TGTGCCAGCAGGACGGGACAGCTTTCCTACGAGCAGTACTTC. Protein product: CASRTGQLSYEQYF.

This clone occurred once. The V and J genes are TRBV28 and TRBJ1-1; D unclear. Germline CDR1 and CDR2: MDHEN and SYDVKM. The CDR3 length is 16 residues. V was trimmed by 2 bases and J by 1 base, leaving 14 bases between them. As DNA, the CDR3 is TGTGCCAGCAGTTTAGGCCGGGATCTACCGAACACTGAAGCTTTCTTT. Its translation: CASSLGRDLPNTEAFF.

CDR3 region: CATSGGRNTEAFF. Here the CDR3 DNA reads TGTGCCACCTCTGGCGGGAGGAACACTGAAGCTTTCTTT. J is TRBJ1-1 and V is TRBV24-1; D is undetermined. The CDR3 has 13 amino acids. The germline V gene has CDR1 KGHDR and CDR2 SFDVKD. V was clipped by 9 bases and J by 1 base, with 11 bases between them.

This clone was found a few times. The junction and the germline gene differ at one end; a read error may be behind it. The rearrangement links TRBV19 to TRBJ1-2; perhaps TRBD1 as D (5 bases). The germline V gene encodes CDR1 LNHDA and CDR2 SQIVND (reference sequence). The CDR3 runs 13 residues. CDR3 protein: CASSISGREGASF. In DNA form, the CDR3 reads TGTGCCAGTAGTATCTCAGGCAGGGAGGGAGCTTCCTTC.